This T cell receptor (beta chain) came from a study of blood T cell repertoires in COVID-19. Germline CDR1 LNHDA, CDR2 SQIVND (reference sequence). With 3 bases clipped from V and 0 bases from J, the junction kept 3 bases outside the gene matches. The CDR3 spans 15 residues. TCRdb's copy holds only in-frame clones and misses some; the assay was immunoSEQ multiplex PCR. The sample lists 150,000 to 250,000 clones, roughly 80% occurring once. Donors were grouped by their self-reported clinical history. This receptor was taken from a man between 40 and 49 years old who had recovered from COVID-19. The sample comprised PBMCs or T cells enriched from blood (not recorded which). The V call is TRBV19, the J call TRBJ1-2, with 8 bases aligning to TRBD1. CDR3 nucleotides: TGTGCCAGTAGTATTGGACAGGGATCTAACTATGGCTACACCTTC. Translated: CASSIGQGSNYGYTF.